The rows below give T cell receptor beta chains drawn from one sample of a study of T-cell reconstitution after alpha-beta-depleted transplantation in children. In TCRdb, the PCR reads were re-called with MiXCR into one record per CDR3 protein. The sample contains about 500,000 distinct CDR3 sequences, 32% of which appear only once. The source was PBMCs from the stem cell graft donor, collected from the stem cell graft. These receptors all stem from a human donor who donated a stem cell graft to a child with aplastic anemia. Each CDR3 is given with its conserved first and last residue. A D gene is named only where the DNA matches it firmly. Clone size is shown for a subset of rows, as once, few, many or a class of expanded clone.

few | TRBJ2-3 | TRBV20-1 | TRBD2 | TGCAGTGCTAGAGATCGCACCACAGCGGGAGGTGAAATCACAGATACGCAGTATTTT | CSARDRTTAGGEITDTQYF
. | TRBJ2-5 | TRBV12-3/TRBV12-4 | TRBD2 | TGTGCCAGCAGCGGGACTAGCGGGAGGTGGGAGACCCAGTACTTC | CASSGTSGRWETQYF
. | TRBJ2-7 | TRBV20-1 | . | TGCAGTGCTAGAATCAGGGCGGCCCACGAGCAGTACTTC | CSARIRAAHEQYF
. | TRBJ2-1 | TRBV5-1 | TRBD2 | TGCGCCAGCAGCCCTCCACTAGCGGGGGCCCATGGCGAGCAGTTCTTC | CASSPPLAGAHGEQFF
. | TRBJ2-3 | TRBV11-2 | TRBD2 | TGTGCCAGCAGCAAACGGACTAGCGGGGGCACAGATACGCAGTATTTT | CASSKRTSGGTDTQYF
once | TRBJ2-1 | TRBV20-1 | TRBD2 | TGCAGTGCTCCGAAGGAACTAGCGGGGGGGGAGCTTTACAATGAGCAGTTCTTC | CSAPKELAGGELYNEQFF
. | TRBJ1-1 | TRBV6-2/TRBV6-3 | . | TGTGCCAGCAGTTCCCCTCCCTACGCCGAAAACACTGAAGCTTTCTTT | CASSSPPYAENTEAFF
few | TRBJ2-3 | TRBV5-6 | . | TGTGCCAGCAGCACGGGGGCAGATACGCAGTATTTT | CASSTGADTQYF
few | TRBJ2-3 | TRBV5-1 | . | TGCGCCAGCAGGGAACAGGAGACTAGCACAGATACGCAGTATTTT | CASREQETSTDTQYF
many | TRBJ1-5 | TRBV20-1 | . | TGCAGTGCTCAAGGGTTGAGGCAGCATTACGGACAGCCCCAGCATTTT | CSAQGLRQHYGQPQHF
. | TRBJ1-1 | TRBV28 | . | TGTGCCAGCAGGCCAGCGGGGGGGCCCACTGAAGCTTTCTTT | CASRPAGGPTEAFF
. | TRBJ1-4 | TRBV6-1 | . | TGTGCCAGCAGCGTACTTGGGGGAACTAATGAAAAACTGTTTTTT | CASSVLGGTNEKLFF
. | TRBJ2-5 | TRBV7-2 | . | TGTGCCAGCAGACAACTAGTTTCAGTACAGACCCAGTACTTC | CASRQLVSVQTQYF
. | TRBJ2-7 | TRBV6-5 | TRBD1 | TGTGCCAGCAGGTTAGACAGGGGGCCGTCCTCCTACGAGCAGTACTTC | CASRLDRGPSSYEQYF
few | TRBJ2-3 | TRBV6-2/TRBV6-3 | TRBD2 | TGTGCCAGCAGTTCCGATACGGGAGGGCCGAAGCAGTATTTT | CASSSDTGGPKQYF
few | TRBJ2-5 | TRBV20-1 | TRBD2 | TGCAGTGCTAGAGATCCCGGACTAGCGGGAGAATATTGGGAGACCCAGTACTTC | CSARDPGLAGEYWETQYF
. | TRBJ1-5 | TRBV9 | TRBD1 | TGTGCCAGCAGCGCGGGACAGGGAAAAAGTCAGCCCCAGCATTTT | CASSAGQGKSQPQHF
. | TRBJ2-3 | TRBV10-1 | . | TGCGCCAGTGCGGTACCTAAACCTAGAGGGCTCACAGATACGCAGTATTTT | CASAVPKPRGLTDTQYF
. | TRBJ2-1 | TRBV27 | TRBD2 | TGTGCCAGCAGTGAAGTAGCGGGAGGGCGGAATGAGCAGTTCTTC | CASSEVAGGRNEQFF
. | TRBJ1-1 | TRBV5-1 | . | TGCGCCAGCAGCTTGGCCGGGGGGCAGGGTCCTGAAGCTTTCTTT | CASSLAGGQGPEAFF
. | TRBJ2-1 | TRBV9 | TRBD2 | TGTGCCAGCAGCGCCGGGACTAGCGGTGAGCAGTTCTTC | CASSAGTSGEQFF
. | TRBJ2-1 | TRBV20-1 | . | TGCAGTGCTAGCGAAAGCGGACTGCACCTATACAATGAGCAGTTCTTC | CSASESGLHLYNEQFF
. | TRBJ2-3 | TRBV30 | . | TGTGCCTGGACTATACCGTATACCGACAGAACCCACGGCACAGATACGCAGTATTTT | CAWTIPYTDRTHGTDTQYF
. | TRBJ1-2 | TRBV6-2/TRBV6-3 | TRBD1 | TGTGCCAGCAGTTACTCCGGCGACAGGGGCCTCTTTTACACCTTC | CASSYSGDRGLFYTF
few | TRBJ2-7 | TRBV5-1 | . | TGCGCCAGCAGCTTGGGGACTAACTACGAGCAGTACTTC | CASSLGTNYEQYF
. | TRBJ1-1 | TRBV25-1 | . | TGTGCCAGCAGTGAATACCCGGGGAAAGCTTTCTTT | CASSEYPGKAFF
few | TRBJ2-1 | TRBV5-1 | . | TGCGCCAGCAGCTTGGCCTTGGAGAACAATGAGCAGTTCTTC | CASSLALENNEQFF
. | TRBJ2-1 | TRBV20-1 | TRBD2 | TGCAGTGCTCCGGGGAGGGCTAGCTCCTACAATGAGCAGTTCTTC | CSAPGRASSYNEQFF
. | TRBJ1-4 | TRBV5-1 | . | TGCGCCAGCAGCTTGTTGGTATCAACTAATGAAAAACTGTTTTTT | CASSLLVSTNEKLFF
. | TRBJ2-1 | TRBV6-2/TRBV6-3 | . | TGTGCCAGCAGACCCTCGGTTAATGAGCAGTTCTTC | CASRPSVNEQFF
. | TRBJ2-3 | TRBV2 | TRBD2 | TGTGCCAGCACCGTAGGTAGAACTAGCGGGAGAACGCAGTATTTT | CASTVGRTSGRTQYF